The 12 T cell receptor beta chains presented below share a single source sample, sequenced in a study of spatial heterogeneity in lung cancer. Sample time point: sample taken at primary tumor resection. Study-wide results and caveats: Expanded alpha and beta TCR counts within tumors tracked tumor mutation counts.

TCRdb re-analysed the 5' RACE reads in MiXCR, keeping a single row per CDR3 protein. The sample records approximately 5,000 distinct CDR3 sequences, about 8.4% being singletons. The antigens these receptors bind are not known. Sequencing was performed on lung tumor tissue, taken at surgery. The receptor source for this set is a female donor with early-stage non-small cell lung cancer.

This clonotype was found many times. The gene calls are TRBV7-3 and TRBJ2-1; the match to TRBD2 covers 14 bases. The CDR3 contains 17 residues. Per germline, CDR1 SGHTA and CDR2 FQGTGA. The trim removed 6 bases at V and 6 bases at J, leaving 10 bases unmatched. The CDR3 DNA reads as TGTGCCAGCAGTTCCGGACTAGCGGGAGGTAGGGGCAATGAGCAGTTCTTC. It codes for CASSSGLAGGRGNEQFF. The whole variable domain, remainder taken from reference TRBV7-3 and TRBJ2-1, is GAGVSQTPSNKVTEKGKYVELRCDPISGHTALYWYRQSLGQGPEFLIYFQGTGAADDSGLPNDRFFAVRPEGSVSTLKIQRTERGDSAVYLCASSSGLAGGRGNEQFFGPGTRLTVL.

This clonotype was detected ten times or more. The V and J genes are TRBV29-1 and TRBJ2-7; D is unclear. Germline V CDR1 and CDR2: SQVTM, ANQGSEA. The ends were cut back, 3 bases at V and 6 bases at J, with 15 bases in the middle. The CDR3 covers 13 residues. The CDR3 nucleotides read TGCAGCGTTGACAACGCCCCCACCGGCGAGCAGTACTTC. Translating it yields CSVDNAPTGEQYF.

This clonotype was observed at least ten times. The rearrangement links TRBV29-1 to TRBJ2-3; TRBD1 matches 7 bases. This CDR3 contains 16 residues. CDR1 SQVTM and CDR2 ANQGSEA come from the germline V gene. Trimming took 1 base from V and 2 from J; bases not matched to a gene: 9. Here the CDR3 reads CSVEGRQGRPTDTQYF. The CDR3 DNA reads TGCAGCGTTGAAGGGCGACAGGGAAGGCCCACAGATACGCAGTATTTT.

CDR3 sequence reads: CASSLEQGYPYEQYF. CDR3 nucleotide sequence: TGTGCCAGCAGCTTAGAGCAGGGCTACCCCTACGAGCAGTACTTC. The chain joins TRBV7-9 to TRBJ2-7; D might be TRBD1 (5 bases). The length of the CDR3 is 15 residues. Germline CDR1 and CDR2: SEHNR and FQNEAQ (reference sequence). V was shortened by 1 base and J by 2 bases, with 12 bases between the two germline ends.

In its sample, this clonotype was seen many times. This chain uses TRBV6-5 with TRBJ2-1; either TRBD1 or TRBD2 may fit D (6 bases each). Between the trimmed V and J ends, which lost 0 bases and 8 bases, there was a span of 20 bases. This CDR3 region has 17 residues. CDR1 and CDR2 from the germline V gene are MNHEY and SVGAGI. CDR3 region: CASSYSRVRGRLDEQFF. CDR3 nucleotides: TGTGCCAGCAGTTACTCGAGGGTCCGGGGGCGCTTGGATGAGCAGTTCTTC.

In its sample, this clonotype ranks as medium-sized. V is TRBV10-3 and J is TRBJ2-7, with 10 bases identical to TRBD1. CDR3 length equals 15 residues. The germline V gene encodes CDR1 ENHRY and CDR2 SYGVKD. Germline trimming cut 2 bases from V and 3 bases from J; bases unmatched to any gene: 4. The CDR3 DNA sequence: TGTGCCATCAGTGAGCGGACAGGGGGACACTACGAGCAGTACGTC. The encoded protein is CAISERTGGHYEQYV.

This clonotype was detected many times. The J gene is TRBJ1-6, the V gene TRBV18, with TRBD1 matching over 8 bases. Looked up from germline, CDR1 is KGHSH and CDR2 is LQKENI. The CDR3 is made up of 14 amino acids. Unmatched junction bases numbered 8, after V lost 6 bases and J lost 10 bases. Here the CDR3 DNA reads TGTGCCAGCTCGGAGACAGGGGAAGGCTCACCCCTCCACTTT. It codes for CASSETGEGSPLHF.

At least ten counts were recorded for this clonotype. The chain carries TRBV28 and TRBJ2-5; the match to TRBD2 covers 9 bases. The CDR3 is made up of 16 amino acids. Trimming removed 5 bases from V and 5 bases from J; junction bases left unmatched: 12. CDR1 and CDR2 from the germline V gene are MDHEN and SYDVKM. This CDR3 is CASSPGVAGARETQYF. CDR3 bases: TGTGCCAGCAGTCCCGGGGTAGCGGGAGCCAGGGAGACCCAGTACTTC.

Concerning this clonotype itself: A much larger clone is a single base away; this may be a read error. V and J are TRBV20-1 and TRBJ2-3, with D perhaps TRBD1 (6 bases). The CDR3 is made up of 13 amino acids. The germline V gene encodes CDR1 DFQATT and CDR2 SNEGSKA (reference sequence). The CDR3 DNA reads as TGCTGTGCCTCACAGGGAAGCACAGATACGCAGTATTTT. Translated: CCASQGSTDTQYF.

This clonotype is labeled medium-sized. J is TRBJ2-3 and V is TRBV7-9; 10 bases agree with TRBD2. Germline V lookup: CDR1 SEHNR, CDR2 FQNEAQ (reference sequence). V trimming: 5 bases; J trimming: 9 bases; junction bases outside the gene matches: 8. The CDR3 spans 14 residues. The CDR3 spells CASSLPLLAGTQYF. CDR3 nucleotide sequence: TGTGCCAGCAGCCTCCCATTACTAGCGGGAACGCAGTATTTT.

This clonotype is medium-sized. This chain connects TRBV2 to TRBJ2-2; TRBD2 might be the D (7 bases). V dropped 5 bases and J dropped 7 bases, with 23 bases sitting between them. CDR1 is SNHLY, CDR2 FYNNEI, per germline. The CDR3 covers 17 residues. Written as DNA, the CDR3 is TGTGCCAGCAGTTTCATGGGGGGGACATTGTCTGGCGGGGAGCTGTTTTTT. Protein: CASSFMGGTLSGGELFF.

The genes are TRBV7-2 and TRBJ2-5, with 8 bases identical to TRBD1. CDR3 length: 20 amino acids. V trimming: 5 bases; J trimming: 7 bases; junction bases outside the gene matches: 27. Looked up from germline, CDR1 is SGHTA and CDR2 is FQGNSA. CDR3 protein: CASSPTAFSGGAAVRSTQYF. In DNA form, the CDR3 reads TGTGCCAGCAGCCCGACCGCGTTCTCAGGGGGCGCAGCGGTCCGGTCGACCCAGTACTTC.